This T cell receptor (beta chain) was documented in a study of T cell responses to AZD1222 COVID-19 vaccine. Regarding this clone: Its antigen is not known.

The data were produced by immunoSEQ multiplex PCR, yet TCRdb's version contains in-frame clones alone and is incomplete. The profile covers 80,000 or so clones, with around nine tenths appearing a single time and 4.5% taken by the ten largest. The CDR3 spans 13 residues. Trimming shortened V by 5 bases and J by 10 bases, and 17 bases separated the two germline ends. Per the germline V gene, CDR1 is MNHEY and CDR2 is SMNVEV (reference sequence). Notes on the study in general: None of the repertoires were sampled until the peak T cell response had passed. Unmutated variant regions reportedly attract nearly half of all spike-specific TCRs. Spike-wide coverage was observed for vaccine-associated CD4 TCRs, with dominant responses at 160-218 and 743-854. Increases in Spike-specific TCR breadth and depth were seen after two AZD1222 doses.

The genes are TRBV27 and TRBJ1-1, with D perhaps matching TRBD1 (6 bases). The receptor was derived from an adult in good health. Sequencing was performed on peripheral blood, taken on day 0 of MenACWY control vaccination. The CDR3 DNA reads as TGTGCCAGCAGTCCTGGGACACCGCTGACAGCTTTCTTT. This sequence encodes CASSPGTPLTAFF.